This T cell receptor beta chain was obtained from a study of CD8+ T cells in alopecia areata (dated by TCRdb to the late 2010s). Turning to the overall study: To study T cell clonal expansion in alopecia areata, the researchers applied high-throughput TCRbeta sequencing to both the C3H/HeJ mouse model and human patients. In humans, TCRbeta sequencing was performed on scalp tissue and on sorted CD4+ and CD8+ peripheral blood T cells from healthy controls and from patients with patchy or totalis/universalis alopecia areata. Clonality in the scalp was compared among normal scalp (n=4), patchy alopecia areata scalp (n=8), and alopecia totalis/universalis scalp (n=8). RNA was extracted with the PAXgene miRNA kit for fixed scalp, the miRNeasy kit for PBMCs, and the RNeasy kit for mouse skin. Amplification of TCRbeta CDR3 regions was done by immunoSEQ multiplex PCR using 35 Vbeta forward primers and 13 Jbeta reverse primers. Beyond this particular receptor, the publication reports: Compared with normal scalp, lesional scalp, particularly in alopecia totalis/universalis, had higher clonality and more expanded CD8+ clones, which suggests antigenic drive. Unlike mouse skin, which is dominated by gammadelta T cells, normal human skin has resident alphabeta T cells that are also sequenced, and this complicates analysis of the scalp TCR repertoire. Shared TCR sequences between patients were less evident than in mice, which may be partly attributable to HLA diversity in the patient population.

PBMCs were isolated by density centrifugation and stained for CD3, CD4 and CD8, after which CD4+ and CD8+ T cells were sorted on a FACSAria. Scalp biopsies and blood samples were obtained from unaffected controls. For CDR1 and CDR2, the germline V gene lists SNHLY and FYNNEI. From cysteine to phenylalanine, the CDR3 is 15 amino acids long. Only the CDR3 part of the read is kept: 45 bases, read in frame from the first base. The library was made by the immunoSEQ multiplex PCR assay. RNA was extracted from all samples and reverse transcribed into cDNA as template for TCR sequencing. First-strand cDNA was synthesized with SuperScript III using a 2:1 mix of oligo-dT and random hexamers. A synthetic immune receptor repertoire was used to assess amplification bias, and residual bias was removed computationally. As for the authors' bioinformatics: Raw reads were preprocessed to remove errors, and CDR3 was defined by IMGT conventions from the conserved cysteine to phenylalanine. To get clonality, Shannon entropy was normalized by log2 of the number of productive unique TCRs and the result was subtracted from 1. Whether each scalp clone was CD4 or CD8 was inferred by checking scalp TCRbeta sequences against the CD4 and CD8 repertoires from sorted blood. The clones in this table, taken by TCRdb from immuneACCESS, are in-frame only. Not every clone is retained; where verified, under half of the shortfall comes from an unresolved V gene, and the cause of the rest is unknown. Clone size and V and J calls were adopted from that table, with D and trimming inferred from the DNA. Present in this sample are approximately 150,000 clones, about 54% of which were seen just once. The ten largest clones represent more than 4.5% of the sample.

About this clone: This receptor's antigen is unknown. At one of its ends the junction is not consistent with the germline gene, which may arise from a read error.

The specimen was CD4+ T cells sorted from blood. Rearrangement joined TRBV2 to TRBJ2-1, and 11 junctional nucleotides match TRBD2. This TCR derives from a human donor in good health. The CDR3 sequence is CASSGFSGRANEQFF. In nucleotides, the sequence is TGTGCCAGTAGTGGATTTAGCGGGAGGGCCAATGAGCAGTTCTTC.